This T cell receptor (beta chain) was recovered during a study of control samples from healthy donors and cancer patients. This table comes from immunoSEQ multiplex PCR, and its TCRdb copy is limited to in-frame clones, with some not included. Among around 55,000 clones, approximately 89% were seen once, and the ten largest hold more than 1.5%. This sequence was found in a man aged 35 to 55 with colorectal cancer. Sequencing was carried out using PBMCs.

The CDR3 DNA reads TGCGCCAGCATTCCCGATAGCGGGGGGTACAATGAGCAGTTCTTC. This sequence encodes CASIPDSGGYNEQFF. J is TRBJ2-1 and V is TRBV5-1; the match to TRBD2 covers 10 bases. The germline CDR1 and CDR2 sequences are SGHRS and YFSETQ. This CDR3 spans 15 amino acids. Unmatched junction bases numbered 7, after V lost 6 bases and J lost 4 bases.